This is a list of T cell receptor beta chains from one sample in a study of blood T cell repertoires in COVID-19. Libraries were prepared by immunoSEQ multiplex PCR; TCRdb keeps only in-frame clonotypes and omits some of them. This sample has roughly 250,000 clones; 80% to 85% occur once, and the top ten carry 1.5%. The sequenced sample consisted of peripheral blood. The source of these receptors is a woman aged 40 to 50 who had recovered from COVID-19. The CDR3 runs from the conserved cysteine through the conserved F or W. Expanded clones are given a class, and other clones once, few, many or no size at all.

CASSLLGTVGNSPLHF,TRBV7-9,-
CASSQDGGIGNQPQHF,TRBV4-1,-
CASSYRTENSPLHF,TRBV6-2/TRBV6-3,few
CASSRASYGADTQYF,TRBV9,-
CASSATTLSYGYTF,TRBV9,-
CASRRQWTGANVLTF,TRBV6-5,once
CASSLSGDWGVSPLHF,TRBV28,-
CASSGVSSYNEQFF,TRBV5-1,-
CASSRGQGLPFYGYTF,TRBV4-1,-
CASSIRDRENSPLHF,TRBV19,-
CASSLNDRNRIETQYF,TRBV28,-
CASSIAPAQGAGNTIYF,TRBV28,-
CASSRTGGVREKLFF,TRBV9,-
CASSQRGIDTQYF,TRBV3-1/TRBV3-2,-
CASSSRGGEKAFF,TRBV6-5,-
CASSIVWGRGEQYF,TRBV19,-
CATSKGGSGYTF,TRBV15,-
CASSQDVGPQYF,TRBV3-1/TRBV3-2,-
CASSSQGYEQYF,TRBV5-1,-
CASSLMTGGYGYTF,TRBV5-1,-
CATSELRSGNTQYF,TRBV24-1,-
CAWSVGLAGADEQFF,TRBV30,-
CASSEVGGEGTEAFF,TRBV6-1,many
CASSSEQPGEKLFF,TRBV28,-
CASSAYANYGYTF,TRBV2,once
CSVDLHAGPGYTF,TRBV29-1,many
CATSRDLGGNQPQHF,TRBV15,-
CASISTVTVSGNTIYF,TRBV2,-
CASSRTGVRVNEQFF,TRBV6-5,-
CASSEDPVTGDQPQHF,TRBV2,many
CASSGGQGNEKLFF,TRBV5-1,-
CASSWTGGAGQPQHF,TRBV7-3,-
CAISRVGGPEQYF,TRBV10-3,once
CASSLDGQGQYTEAFF,TRBV5-1,few
CAISEGGIERGAPDTQYF,TRBV10-3,-
CASSYTGGEQFF,TRBV18,-
CASSLGWGVNTEAFF,TRBV5-4,few
CASRQGSYNSPLHF,TRBV25-1,-
CASSPGQTISPLHF,TRBV7-9,-
CASRPPDRAYGYTF,TRBV28,-
CASSLDRHTNFGNEQFF,TRBV18,-
CASSLLEAGKETQYF,TRBV27,-
CASSYTVAGLEFF,TRBV6-2/TRBV6-3,-
CASSTGTPGGETQYF,TRBV19,-
CASSLGLPWETQYF,TRBV7-9,-
CASSSDRGRVNEQFF,TRBV27,-
CASSYVQDQPQHF,TRBV6-2/TRBV6-3,-
CASSRVSSSYNSPLHF,TRBV28,-
CASSTEQANYGYTF,TRBV19,-
CATSDLTVWDTGELFF,TRBV24-1,-
CASSLAGWQGYNEQFF,TRBV5-1,-
CASSDSGHGGYTF,TRBV6-5,-